This TCR beta chain originates from a study of blood T cell repertoires in COVID-19. About the study: Acute and convalescent COVID-19 samples came from the United States, Italy and Spain.

The data were produced by immunoSEQ multiplex PCR, yet TCRdb's version contains in-frame clones alone and is incomplete. Of roughly 70,000 clones listed, about 82% are singletons. The germline V gene encodes CDR1 SQVTM and CDR2 ANQGSEA. This CDR3 comprises 15 residues. V dropped 6 bases and J dropped 2; count of bases not matched to a gene: 11. Sequenced input: peripheral blood. The sequence was collected from a woman aged 80 or over with active or convalescent COVID-19. The chain is built from TRBV29-1 and TRBJ2-7, with 9 bases matching TRBD2. The CDR3 DNA reads as TGCAGCGTGCGGGCTAGCGGGGCCCAGACCTACGAGCAGTACTTC. Amino acid sequence: CSVRASGAQTYEQYF.